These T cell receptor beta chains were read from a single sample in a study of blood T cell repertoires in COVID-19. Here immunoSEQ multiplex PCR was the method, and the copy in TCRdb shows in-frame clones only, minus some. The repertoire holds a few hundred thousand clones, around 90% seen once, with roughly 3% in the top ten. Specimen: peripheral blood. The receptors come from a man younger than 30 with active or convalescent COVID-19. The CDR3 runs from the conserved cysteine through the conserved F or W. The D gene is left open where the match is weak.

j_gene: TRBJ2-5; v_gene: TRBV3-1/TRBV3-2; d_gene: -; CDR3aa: CASSQRDQETQYF
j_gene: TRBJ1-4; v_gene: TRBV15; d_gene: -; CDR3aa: CATGAFRGSNEKLFF
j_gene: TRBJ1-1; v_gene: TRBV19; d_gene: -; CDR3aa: CASSYGGDVVDGAFF
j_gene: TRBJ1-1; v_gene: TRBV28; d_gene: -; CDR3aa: CASRNRETNTEAFF
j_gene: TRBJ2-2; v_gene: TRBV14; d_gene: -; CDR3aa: CASSEGRPANTGELFF
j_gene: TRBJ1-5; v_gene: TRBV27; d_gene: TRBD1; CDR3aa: CASSMTGIGGQPQHF
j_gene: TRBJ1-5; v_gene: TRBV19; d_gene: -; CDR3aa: CASSTTGTWGNQPQHF
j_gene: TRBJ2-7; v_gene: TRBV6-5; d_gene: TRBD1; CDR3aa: CASSRREGGENEQYF
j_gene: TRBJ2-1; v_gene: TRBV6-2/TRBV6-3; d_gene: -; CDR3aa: CASSYPSDSLSFSYNEQFF
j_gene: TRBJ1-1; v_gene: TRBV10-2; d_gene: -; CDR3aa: CASSPGQRQAFF
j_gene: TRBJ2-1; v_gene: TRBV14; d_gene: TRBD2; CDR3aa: CASSLMTSGVNEQFF
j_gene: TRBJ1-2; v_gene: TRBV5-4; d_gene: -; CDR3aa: CASSPDRTARYGYTF
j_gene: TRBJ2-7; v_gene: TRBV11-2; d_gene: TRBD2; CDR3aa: CASSLEGIAGGGRNEQYF
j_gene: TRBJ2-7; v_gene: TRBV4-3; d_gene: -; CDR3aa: CASSPAQDRFYEQYF